One sample yielded the 22 T cell receptor beta chains listed below, sequenced in a study of regulatory T cells in long-lasting Graves disease. Noted time point: newly diagnosed GD, antithyroid drugs for less than 3 months. With RNA extracted from PBMCs as input, the TCR library was made. Arm-PCR of CDR3 regions and iRepertoire HTBI primers were used to build TCR beta libraries. TCRdb used MiXCR to reprocess the multiplex PCR reads, holding one entry per CDR3 protein. Among almost 450,000 distinct CDR3 sequences listed, around 17% were seen once. Another study also made use of these data, one on T cells in Graves' hyperthyroidism and ophthalmopathy.

This sample comprised peripheral blood mononuclear cells (PBMCs), obtained at new diagnosis, from a patient treated with antithyroid drugs. Receptors were obtained from a woman in her 30s with Graves disease.

In this sample, this clonotype turned up many times. This sequence joins TRBV6-1 and TRBJ2-1; D possibly corresponds to TRBD1 (6 bases). This CDR3 is built from 12 residues. Germline V CDR1 and CDR2: MNHNS, SASEGT. V was shortened by 6 bases and J by 6 bases, with 9 bases between the two germline ends. The CDR3 DNA sequence: TGTGCCAGCAGGAGGACAGTCAATGAGCAGTTCTTC. This codes for CASRRTVNEQFF.

This clonotype was recorded at least ten times. The chain combines TRBV5-1 with TRBJ2-7; TRBD1 matches 8 bases. Trimming removed 0 bases from V and 3 bases from J; junction bases left unmatched: 5. Germline V gene lookup returns CDR1 SGHRS and CDR2 YFSETQ. The CDR3 sequence is 15 residues long. Written as DNA, the CDR3 is TGCGCCAGCAGCTTGGGGAGGACAGGGCACTACGAGCAGTACTTC. This encodes CASSLGRTGHYEQYF.

This clonotype was counted at least ten times. This chain connects TRBV20-1 to TRBJ2-2; 9 nucleotides line up with TRBD2. The germline V gene encodes CDR1 DFQATT and CDR2 SNEGSKA (reference sequence). This CDR3 spans 14 amino acids. V lost 3 bases to trimming and J lost 5 bases; unmatched junction nucleotides: 4. The CDR3 loop reads CSARLAGTTGELFF. For the CDR3, the DNA is TGCAGTGCTAGGCTAGCGGGAACGACCGGGGAGCTGTTTTTT.

In this sample, this clonotype turned up many times. V gene TRBV20-1 combines with J gene TRBJ1-2; D uncertain. This CDR3 is 13 amino acids long. Per germline, CDR1 DFQATT and CDR2 SNEGSKA (reference sequence). Trimming shortened V by 0 bases and J by 4 bases, and 9 bases separated the two germline ends. The CDR3 sequence: CSARDRSGYGYTF. CDR3 nucleotides: TGCAGTGCTAGAGACAGGTCCGGCTATGGCTACACCTTC.

The chain recombines TRBV5-8 with TRBJ1-3; D is uncertain. Germline assignment: CDR1 SGHTS and CDR2 YDEGEE. The CDR3 covers 12 residues. Trimming left V 7 bases short and J 2 bases short, with 7 bases between. The CDR3 nucleotides read TGTGCCAGCCGAAGAACTGGAAACACCATATATTTT. It yields the protein CASRRTGNTIYF.

To note about this clonotype: A much larger clone sits a single nucleotide away, making a read error possible. V gene TRBV7-3 combines with J gene TRBJ1-1; tentative D call: TRBD1 (5 bases). The CDR3 has 14 residues. CDR1 is SGHTA, CDR2 FQGTGA, per germline. Trimming shortened V by 2 bases and J by 6 bases, and 13 bases separated the two germline ends. This CDR3 is CASSLQGWGAEAFF. The CDR3 nucleotides are TGTGCCAGCAGCTTACAGGGATGGGGAGCTGAAGCTTTCTTT. The full variable domain, its missing parts supplied by reference TRBV7-3 and TRBJ1-1, is GAGVSQTPSNKVTEKGKYVELRCDPISGHTALYWYRQSLGQGPEFLIYFQGTGAADDSGLPNDRFFAVRPEGSVSTLKIQRTERGDSAVYLCASSLQGWGAEAFFGQGTRLTVV.

This clonotype was seen repeatedly, ten times or more. The chain uses TRBV29-1 and TRBJ2-7, with TRBD2 identical over 13 bases. The CDR3 has 14 amino acids. Unmatched junction bases numbered 0, after V lost 3 bases and J lost 1 base. Germline values: CDR1 SQVTM, CDR2 ANQGSEA. CDR3: CSVETSGGSYEQYF. CDR3 nucleotide sequence: TGCAGCGTTGAGACTAGCGGGGGGTCCTACGAGCAGTACTTC.

This clonotype was recorded many times. V usage is TRBV12-3 or TRBV12-4 and J usage is TRBJ1-1; no firm D call. V lost 5 bases and J 6 bases, leaving 10 bases between the germline ends. There are 12 residues in the CDR3. CDR3 sequence reads: CASSPYQAEAFF. As DNA, the CDR3 is TGTGCCAGCAGTCCCTACCAGGCTGAAGCTTTCTTT.

There are many counts of this clonotype. The rearrangement uses TRBV20-1 and TRBJ2-5; possibly TRBD1 or TRBD2 for D (5 bases each). The CDR3 extends over 14 amino acids. Germline V gene data show CDR1 as DFQATT and CDR2 as SNEGSKA (reference sequence). V lost 2 bases and J lost 2, with 12 bases in between. DNA for the CDR3: TGCAGTGCTAGACGACCGGGACGGCAAGAGACCCAGTACTTC. It specifies CSARRPGRQETQYF.

V is TRBV25-1 and J is TRBJ2-3, with TRBD2 as a possible D gene (6 bases). Between the trimmed V and J ends, which lost 10 bases and 3 bases, there was a span of 11 bases. CDR3 length equals 12 residues. Looked up from germline, CDR1 is MGHDK and CDR2 is SYGVNS. The chain's CDR3 is CATGLATDTQYF. CDR3 DNA sequence: TGTGCCACGGGCCTAGCGACAGATACGCAGTATTTT.

In its sample, this clonotype was seen many times. The rearrangement links TRBV7-3 to TRBJ2-7, with TRBD2 matching over 8 bases. CDR1 is SGHTA and CDR2 is FQGTGA in the germline V gene. The CDR3 contains 15 residues. J was trimmed by 2 bases and V by 5 bases; bases with no gene match: 8. Here the CDR3 DNA reads TGTGCCAGCAGCAAAATCCGGGGGGGGGCCTACGAGCAGTACTTC. The encoded protein is CASSKIRGGAYEQYF.

This clonotype was detected many times. J is TRBJ1-1 and V is TRBV10-3, with unresolved D. Germline CDR1 reads ENHRY; CDR2 reads SYGVKD. The length of the CDR3 is 14 residues. V was shortened by 7 bases and J by 3 bases, with 15 bases between the two germline ends. As DNA, the CDR3 is TGTGCCATCATGGACCGTGCGGACTACACTGAAGCTTTCTTT. Translated, it gives CAIMDRADYTEAFF.

This clonotype showed up many times. The genes are TRBV7-9 and TRBJ2-5; unclear D gene. The V and J ends lost 5 bases and 2 bases respectively, with 18 bases between them. Germline V gene lookup returns CDR1 SEHNR and CDR2 FQNEAQ (reference sequence). The CDR3 consists of 16 residues. The CDR3 region is CASSPAFSTAQETQYF. The CDR3 DNA reads TGTGCCAGCAGCCCCGCCTTTTCCACAGCTCAAGAGACCCAGTACTTC. Looking up the rest from reference TRBV7-9 and TRBJ2-5 gives the full variable domain: DTGVSQNPRHKITKRGQNVTFRCDPISEHNRLYWYRQTLGQGPEFLTYFQNEAQLEKSRLLSDRFSAERPKGSFSTLEIQRTEQGDSAMYLCASSPAFSTAQETQYFGPGTRLLVL.

As regards this clonotype: Relative to the germline gene, one junction end is altered; a read error may explain this. The chain has TRBV20-1 and TRBJ2-1; D uncertain. In germline, CDR1 is DFQATT, CDR2 SNEGSKA (reference sequence). CDR3 length equals 11 residues. Here the CDR3 DNA reads TGCAGTGCTAGACCCTTGGTTGAGCAGTCCTTC. Its translation is CSARPLVEQSF.

The V and J genes are TRBV5-4 and TRBJ1-1; D is unresolved. The CDR3 is made up of 15 amino acids. The V end lost 0 bases, the J end lost 3 bases, and 12 bases lay between the germline ends. Looked up from germline, CDR1 is SGHNT and CDR2 is YYREEE (reference sequence). The CDR3 sequence: CASSLGVRSYTEAFF. CDR3 coding DNA: TGTGCCAGCAGCTTGGGAGTCAGGTCGTACACTGAAGCTTTCTTT.

This clonotype was found many times. The V and J genes are TRBV28 and TRBJ1-2; D not resolved. Germline CDR1 and CDR2: MDHEN and SYDVKM. Trimming pared 9 bases from V and 3 bases from J, leaving 11 bases between. This CDR3 region has 12 residues. Here the CDR3 DNA reads TGTGCCAGTTCTGGACTCGACTATGGCTACACCTTC. It encodes CASSGLDYGYTF.

J is TRBJ2-1 and V is TRBV5-1; D is uncertain. The germline gives CDR1 SGHRS, CDR2 YFSETQ. The ends were cut back, 4 bases at V and 8 bases at J, with 10 bases in the middle. CDR3 length: 12 residues. CDR3 DNA: TGCGCCAGCAGCATAGGGCTCGATGAGCAGTTCTTC. As protein: CASSIGLDEQFF. The complete variable domain, with remaining parts taken from reference TRBV5-1 and TRBJ2-1, reads KAGVTQTPRYLIKTRGQQVTLSCSPISGHRSVSWYQQTPGQGLQFLFEYFSETQRNKGNFPGRFSGRQFSNSRSEMNVSTLELGDSALYLCASSIGLDEQFFGPGTRLTVL.

The sample holds many counts of this clonotype. The chain couples TRBV28 to TRBJ2-1, with 10 bases fitting TRBD2. With V trimmed by 9 bases and J by 1 base, 18 bases remained unmatched. Germline assignment: CDR1 MDHEN and CDR2 SYDVKM. The CDR3 has 19 residues. The CDR3 DNA follows: TGTGCCAGTGCCGAGGGGAAACGAGCGGGAGGGCCTTCCTACAATGAGCAGTTCTTC. Translating it yields CASAEGKRAGGPSYNEQFF.

J is TRBJ1-5 and V is TRBV19; maybe TRBD1 (5 bases). This CDR3 region has 14 residues. Germline CDR1 LNHDA, CDR2 SQIVND (reference sequence). The V end was cut by 1 base, the J end by 7 bases, with 11 bases between. CDR3 region: CASSIGKGRQPQHF. The CDR3 DNA sequence: TGTGCCAGTAGTATAGGGAAGGGACGACAGCCCCAGCATTTT.

This clonotype was detected ten times or more. This chain joins TRBV5-1 and TRBJ2-1; 13 bases agree with TRBD2. Looked up from germline, CDR1 is SGHRS and CDR2 is YFSETQ. J lost 9 bases, V lost 4 bases, and 7 bases had no gene match. The CDR3 extends over 15 amino acids. The chain's CDR3 is CASSVLAGGPFEQFF. The CDR3 bases are TGCGCCAGCAGCGTACTAGCGGGAGGGCCCTTTGAGCAGTTCTTC.

This clonotype was counted many times. The rearrangement uses TRBV20-1 and TRBJ2-5; TRBD2 matches 12 bases. CDR1 DFQATT and CDR2 SNEGSKA come from the germline V gene (reference sequence). The CDR3 contains 15 residues. With V trimmed by 1 base and J by 4 bases, 4 bases remained unmatched. The DNA for the CDR3 is TGCAGTGCTAGAGGACTAGCGGGAGTGGGAGAGACCCAGTACTTC. Translated: CSARGLAGVGETQYF.

This clonotype has at least ten counts. The V gene is TRBV20-1, the J gene TRBJ2-7; D uncertain. The CDR3 contains 11 residues. V lost 7 bases to trimming and J lost 1 base, with 8 bases between them. Germline CDR1 and CDR2: DFQATT and SNEGSKA (reference sequence). The CDR3 sequence is CSGQASYEQYF. CDR3 DNA sequence: TGCAGTGGGCAGGCGTCCTACGAGCAGTACTTC.